This T cell receptor (beta chain) was captured by sequencing in a study of blood T cell repertoires in COVID-19. This CDR3 region has 15 residues. CDR1 MNHEY and CDR2 SMNVEV come from the germline V gene (reference sequence). V was cut by 4 bases and J by 3 bases, with 14 bases left in between. Data came from immunoSEQ multiplex PCR; TCRdb stores just in-frame clones and leaves some out. Here the sample spans hundreds of thousands of clones, about 85% being singletons. The TCR comes from a man between 18 and 35 years old with active or convalescent COVID-19. The V gene is TRBV27, the J gene TRBJ2-3; tentative D call: TRBD2 (5 bases). Sample: peripheral blood. The CDR3 protein is CASSSGIAGTDTQYF. CDR3 coding DNA: TGTGCCAGCAGTTCGGGAATAGCTGGGACAGATACGCAGTATTTT.